The rows below give T cell receptor beta chains drawn from one sample of a study of STAT5B mutations in CD4+ large granular lymphocyte leukemia. The table came from immunoSEQ multiplex PCR; TCRdb's copy has only in-frame clones and leaves some out. This table has fewer than 35,000 clones, 65% to 75% appearing once. Sequencing used CD4+ T cells from blood buffy coats. These receptors originate from a human donor in good health. Both conserved end residues are part of each CDR3. Fields, in order: V gene, D gene, clone size, J gene, CDR3 DNA, CDR3 protein. The D gene is left open where the match is weak. The size entry is marked missing in some rows and otherwise reads once, few, many or a size class.

v_gene: TRBV11-2; d_gene: .; abundance: .; j_gene: TRBJ1-2; CDR3nt: TGTGCCAGCAGCTTAGACCGAAACTATGGCTACACCTTC; CDR3aa: CASSLDRNYGYTF
v_gene: TRBV18; d_gene: .; abundance: .; j_gene: TRBJ2-3; CDR3nt: TGTGCCAGCTCTAGTTCAGATACGCAGTATTTT; CDR3aa: CASSSSDTQYF
v_gene: TRBV6-1; d_gene: TRBD1; abundance: .; j_gene: TRBJ1-6; CDR3nt: TGTGCCAGCACAGGGGGCGATTCACCCCTCCACTTT; CDR3aa: CASTGGDSPLHF
v_gene: TRBV19; d_gene: .; abundance: .; j_gene: TRBJ2-1; CDR3nt: TGTGCCAGTAGTATTCGGAGCCTAGCGAGGATTTCCCACAATGAGCAGTTCTTC; CDR3aa: CASSIRSLARISHNEQFF
v_gene: TRBV6-6; d_gene: .; abundance: .; j_gene: TRBJ2-5; CDR3nt: TGTGCCAGCAGTTACGCCGAGGGTGGGAAGACCCAGTACTTC; CDR3aa: CASSYAEGGKTQYF
v_gene: TRBV6-6; d_gene: .; abundance: .; j_gene: TRBJ2-2; CDR3nt: TGTGCCAGCCGTCCGCGGCTAACCGGGGAGCTGTTTTTT; CDR3aa: CASRPRLTGELFF
v_gene: TRBV12-5; d_gene: .; abundance: .; j_gene: TRBJ1-2; CDR3nt: TGTGCTAGTGGTTTGGTAGCCGACACTACCTTC; CDR3aa: CASGLVADTTF
v_gene: TRBV28; d_gene: .; abundance: .; j_gene: TRBJ1-4; CDR3nt: TGTGCCAGCAGTCCTGTGGGTAGCGATGAAAAACTGTTTTTT; CDR3aa: CASSPVGSDEKLFF
v_gene: TRBV11-2; d_gene: TRBD1; abundance: .; j_gene: TRBJ2-3; CDR3nt: TGTGCCAGCAGCTTAACAGGGGGCTCTGTTACGCAGTATTTT; CDR3aa: CASSLTGGSVTQYF
v_gene: TRBV30; d_gene: TRBD2; abundance: .; j_gene: TRBJ2-1; CDR3nt: TGTGCCTGGGGTGGGACTAGCGGCTGGAATGAGCAGTTCTTC; CDR3aa: CAWGGTSGWNEQFF
v_gene: TRBV6-6; d_gene: .; abundance: .; j_gene: TRBJ2-1; CDR3nt: TGTGCCAGCAGCGGTGGGCGGGCCGCTTCCTACAATGAGCAGTTCTTC; CDR3aa: CASSGGRAASYNEQFF
v_gene: TRBV6-6; d_gene: .; abundance: .; j_gene: TRBJ1-1; CDR3nt: TGTGCCAGCAGTTACTCTTGGAACACTGAAGCTTTCTTT; CDR3aa: CASSYSWNTEAFF
v_gene: TRBV19; d_gene: .; abundance: few; j_gene: TRBJ1-2; CDR3nt: TGTGCCAGTATGGAGGGCAACTATGGCTACACCTTC; CDR3aa: CASMEGNYGYTF
v_gene: TRBV18; d_gene: .; abundance: .; j_gene: TRBJ2-3; CDR3nt: TGTGCCAGCTCACCTGTGGTCAGCGTACCGAAAGGGACGCAGTATTTT; CDR3aa: CASSPVVSVPKGTQYF
v_gene: TRBV18; d_gene: .; abundance: few; j_gene: TRBJ1-5; CDR3nt: TGTGCCAGCTCACGCGAGGATGGGCCCAATCAGCCCCAGCATTTT; CDR3aa: CASSREDGPNQPQHF
v_gene: TRBV4-2; d_gene: TRBD1; abundance: .; j_gene: TRBJ1-5; CDR3nt: TGTGCCAGCAGCCAACGAGCGGGACAGATGGGGGGATATAGCAATCAGCCCCAGCATTTT; CDR3aa: CASSQRAGQMGGYSNQPQHF
v_gene: TRBV27; d_gene: TRBD1; abundance: .; j_gene: TRBJ2-1; CDR3nt: TGTGCCAGCAGTTCCAGGACAGGGGCCTACAATGAGCAGTTCTTC; CDR3aa: CASSSRTGAYNEQFF